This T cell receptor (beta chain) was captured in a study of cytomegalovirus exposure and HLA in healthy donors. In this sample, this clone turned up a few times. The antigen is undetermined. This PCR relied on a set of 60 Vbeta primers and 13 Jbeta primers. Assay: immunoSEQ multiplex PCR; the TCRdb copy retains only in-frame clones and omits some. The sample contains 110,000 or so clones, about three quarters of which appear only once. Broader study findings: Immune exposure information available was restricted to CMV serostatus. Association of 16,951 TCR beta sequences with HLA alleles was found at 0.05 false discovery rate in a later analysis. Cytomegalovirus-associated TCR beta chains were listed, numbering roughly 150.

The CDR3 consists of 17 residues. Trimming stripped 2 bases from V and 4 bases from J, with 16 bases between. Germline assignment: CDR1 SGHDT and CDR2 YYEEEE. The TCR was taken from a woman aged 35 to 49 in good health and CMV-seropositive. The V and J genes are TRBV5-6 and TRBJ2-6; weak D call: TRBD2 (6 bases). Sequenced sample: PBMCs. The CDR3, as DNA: TGTGCCAGCAGCTTCGCGGGGAAGGGGCCCGGGGCCAACGTCCTGACTTTC. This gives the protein CASSFAGKGPGANVLTF.